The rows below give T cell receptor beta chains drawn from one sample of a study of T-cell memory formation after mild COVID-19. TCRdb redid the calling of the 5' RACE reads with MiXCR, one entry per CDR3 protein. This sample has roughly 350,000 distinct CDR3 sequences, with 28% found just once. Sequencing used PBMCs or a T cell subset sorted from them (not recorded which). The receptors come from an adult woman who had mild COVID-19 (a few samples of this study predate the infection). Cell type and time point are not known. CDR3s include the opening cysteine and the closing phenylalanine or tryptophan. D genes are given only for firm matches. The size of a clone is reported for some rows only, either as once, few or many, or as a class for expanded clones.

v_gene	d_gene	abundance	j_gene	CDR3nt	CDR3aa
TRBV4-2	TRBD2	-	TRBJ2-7	TGTGCCAGCAGCGGACTAGCCGGCTACGAGCAGTACTTC	CASSGLAGYEQYF
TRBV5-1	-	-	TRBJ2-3	TGCGCCAGCAGCCCGGGGACCTTGCGGGATACGCAGTATTTT	CASSPGTLRDTQYF
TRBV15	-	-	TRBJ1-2	TGTGCCACCAGCAGAGATCGGTCGGGGGCGCTTGGCTACACCTTC	CATSRDRSGALGYTF
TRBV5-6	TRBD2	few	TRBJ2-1	TGTGCCAGCAGCTTGTCCCTAGCGGGAGATGGTGGCTCCTACAATGAGCAGTTCTTC	CASSLSLAGDGGSYNEQFF
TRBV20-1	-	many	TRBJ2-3	TGCAGTGCTCCGACAGAGACTTTCACAGATACGCAGTATTTT	CSAPTETFTDTQYF
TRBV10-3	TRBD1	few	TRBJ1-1	TGTGCCATCCACAGGGGCACTGAAGCTTTCTTT	CAIHRGTEAFF
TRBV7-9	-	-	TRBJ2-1	TGTGCCAGCAGCTCCCCGACCCCGGGGAATGAGCAGTTCTTC	CASSSPTPGNEQFF
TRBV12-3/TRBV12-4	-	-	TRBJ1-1	TGTGCCAGCAAGGGGGGGCAGACGAACACTGAAGCTTTCTTT	CASKGGQTNTEAFF
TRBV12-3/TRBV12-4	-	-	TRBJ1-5	TGTGCCAGCGAAGGGGACGGCTATAGCAATCAGCCCCAGCATTTT	CASEGDGYSNQPQHF
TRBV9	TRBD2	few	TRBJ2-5	TGTGCCAGCAGCGTCGCTAGCGGGAGCGTCGTATCGGAGACCCAGTACTTC	CASSVASGSVVSETQYF
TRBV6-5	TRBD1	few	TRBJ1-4	TGTGCCAGCAGCCTACAGGGGAATAATGAAAAACTGTTTTTT	CASSLQGNNEKLFF
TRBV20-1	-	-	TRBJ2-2	TGCAGTGCTAGAGATGGGGACACCGGGGAGCTGTTTTTT	CSARDGDTGELFF
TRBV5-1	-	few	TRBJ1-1	TGCGCCAGCAGCTTGGACGCGGGGGGGAACACTGAAGCTTTCTTT	CASSLDAGGNTEAFF
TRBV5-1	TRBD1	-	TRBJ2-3	TGCGCCAGCAGCCACGGACAGGTCGGGGCCACAGATACGCAGTATTTT	CASSHGQVGATDTQYF
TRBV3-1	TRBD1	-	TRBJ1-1	TGTGCCAGCAGCCAAGTACAGGGGGCCACTGAAGCTTTCTTT	CASSQVQGATEAFF
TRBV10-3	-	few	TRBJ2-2	TGTGCCATCAGTGACCCCGGAGGGGTCCTCGGGGAGCTGTTTTTT	CAISDPGGVLGELFF
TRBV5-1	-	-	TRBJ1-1	TGCGCCAGCAGCTTGGGAGATCTGAACACTGAAGCTTTCTTT	CASSLGDLNTEAFF
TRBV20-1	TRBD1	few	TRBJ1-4	TGCAGTGCTAGGGCCCGACAGGGACGGAATGAAAAACTGTTTTTT	CSARARQGRNEKLFF
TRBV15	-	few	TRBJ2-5	TGTGCCACCAGCAGGAGACTAGGGGGTCAAGAGACCCAGTACTTC	CATSRRLGGQETQYF
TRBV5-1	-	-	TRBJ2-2	TGCGCCAGCAGCTTGGTCGTGGGCACCGGGGAGCTGTTTTTT	CASSLVVGTGELFF
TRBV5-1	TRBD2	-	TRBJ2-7	TGCGCCAGCAGCTTGGCTAGCGGTGAGTTCTACGAGCAGTACTTC	CASSLASGEFYEQYF
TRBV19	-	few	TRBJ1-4	TGTGCCAGTAGTAGCGGGACCGCGGAGGGTGTTAGACTGTTTTTT	CASSSGTAEGVRLFF
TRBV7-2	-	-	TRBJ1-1	TGTGCCAGCAGCTTAGAACCGGGCAGGAACACTGAAGCTTTCTTT	CASSLEPGRNTEAFF
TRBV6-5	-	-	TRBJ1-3	TGTGCCAGCAGCCAAGGCGCCCCCAACTCTGGAAACACCATATATTTT	CASSQGAPNSGNTIYF
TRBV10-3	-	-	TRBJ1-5	TGTGCCATCAGTGAGGGGGGCAATCAGCCCCAGCATTTT	CAISEGGNQPQHF
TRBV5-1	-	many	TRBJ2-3	TGTGCCAGCAGCTTGGTTGGCGATACGCAGTATTTT	CASSLVGDTQYF
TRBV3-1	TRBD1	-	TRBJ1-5	TGTGCCAGCAGCCGGACAGGGAAGAGTTCGAGCAATCAGCCCCAGCATTTT	CASSRTGKSSSNQPQHF
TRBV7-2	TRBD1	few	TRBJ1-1	TGTGCCAGCAGCTTATATGACAGGGTCACTGAAGCTTTCTTT	CASSLYDRVTEAFF
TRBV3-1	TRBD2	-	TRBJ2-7	TGTGCCAGCAGCCGCGGGACTAGCGGATACTACGAGCAGTACTTC	CASSRGTSGYYEQYF
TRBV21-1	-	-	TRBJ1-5	TGTGCCAGCAGCAACTACCCAGGGTTTCAGCCCCAGCATTTT	CASSNYPGFQPQHF
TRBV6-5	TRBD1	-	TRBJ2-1	TGTGCCAGCCGTAAAACAGGGGTCGAAGAGCAGTTCTTC	CASRKTGVEEQFF
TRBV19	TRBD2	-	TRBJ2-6	TGTGCCAGTAGCGACTATGGCGGGGGCTCTGGGGCCAACGTCCTGACTTTC	CASSDYGGGSGANVLTF
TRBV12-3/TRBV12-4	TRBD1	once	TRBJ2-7	TGTGCCAGCAGTTTAGCGCGGGTAGGGACAGGTCGAAGTCACTACGAGCAGTACTTC	CASSLARVGTGRSHYEQYF
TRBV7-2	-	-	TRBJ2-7	TGTGCCAGCAGCTCCCTAGGTGGGGTGTTAATCTACGAGCAGTACTTC	CASSSLGGVLIYEQYF
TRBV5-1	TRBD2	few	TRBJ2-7	TGCGCCAGCAGCTTGGAATACGAGACTAGCGGGAGGATGAGCTCCTACGAGCAGTACTTC	CASSLEYETSGRMSSYEQYF